This T cell receptor (beta chain) is from a study of cytomegalovirus exposure and HLA in healthy donors. Amplification used 60 Vbeta primers and 13 Jbeta primers. Method: immunoSEQ multiplex PCR; TCRdb's copy keeps in-frame clones and lacks some. The sample has 60,000 to 70,000 clones; about four fifths are singletons. Study-wide findings and caveats: Presence/absence analyses rested on an assumption that sequencing depth was roughly uniform across donors. Later, an analysis found that common viral pathogens appeared to be linked with several of the most significant clusters.

The CDR3 contains 16 residues. Germline CDR1 reads SGDLS; CDR2 reads YYNGEE. Trimming left V 4 bases short and J 0 bases short, with 15 bases between. On this clone itself: Its target is unknown.

Sequencing was done on a sample of PBMCs. The TCR was taken from a woman aged 25 to 39 in good health and CMV-seronegative. The chain has TRBV9 and TRBJ2-3, with D maybe TRBD2 (5 bases). The CDR3 DNA is TGTGCCAGCAGCCGAGCCGTGAGAGGGAGCACAGATACGCAGTATTTT. It specifies CASSRAVRGSTDTQYF.